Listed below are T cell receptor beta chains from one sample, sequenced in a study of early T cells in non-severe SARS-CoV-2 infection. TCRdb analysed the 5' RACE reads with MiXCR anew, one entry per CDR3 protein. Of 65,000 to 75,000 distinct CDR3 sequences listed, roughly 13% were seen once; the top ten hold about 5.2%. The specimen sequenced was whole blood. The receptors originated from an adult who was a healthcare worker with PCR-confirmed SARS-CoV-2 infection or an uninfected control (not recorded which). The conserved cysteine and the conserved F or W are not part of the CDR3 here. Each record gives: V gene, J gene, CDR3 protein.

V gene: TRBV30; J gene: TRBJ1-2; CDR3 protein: AWRGSADPYGYT
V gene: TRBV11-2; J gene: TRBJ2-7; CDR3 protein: ASSPINYEQY
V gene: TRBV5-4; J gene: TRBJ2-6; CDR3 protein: ASSLFSGANVLT
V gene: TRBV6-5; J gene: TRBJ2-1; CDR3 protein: ASSIYMSGAYNEQF
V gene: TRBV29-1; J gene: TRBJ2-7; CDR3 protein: SGRSREGYEQY
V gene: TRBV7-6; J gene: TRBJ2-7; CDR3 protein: ASSLSPRNEQY
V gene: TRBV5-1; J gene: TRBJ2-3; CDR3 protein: ASSLGVSSTDTQY
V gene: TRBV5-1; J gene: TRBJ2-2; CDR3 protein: ASTAGTTGELF
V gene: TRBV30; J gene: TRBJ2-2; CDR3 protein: AWISREGHSANTGELF
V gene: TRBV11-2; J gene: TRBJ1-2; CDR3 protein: ASNRGTGYYGYT
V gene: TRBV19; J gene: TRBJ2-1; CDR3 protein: ASSIDPGGYNEQF
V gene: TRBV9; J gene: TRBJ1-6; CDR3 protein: ASSIHQTDSPLH
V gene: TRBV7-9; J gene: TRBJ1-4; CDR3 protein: ASSPGTVKLF
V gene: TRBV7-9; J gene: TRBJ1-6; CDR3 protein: ASSPGQYSPLH
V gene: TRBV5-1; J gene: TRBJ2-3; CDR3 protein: ASGKITGGATDTQY
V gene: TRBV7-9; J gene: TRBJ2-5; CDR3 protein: ASMGPGKTQY
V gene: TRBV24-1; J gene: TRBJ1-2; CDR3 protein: ATSEPTGRRTT
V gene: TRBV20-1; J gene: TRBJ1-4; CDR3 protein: SASSPRGPGEKLF
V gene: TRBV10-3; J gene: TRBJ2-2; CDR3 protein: AISEWDAGGELF
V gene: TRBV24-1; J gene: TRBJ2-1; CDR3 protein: ATSDSAGGAYNEQF
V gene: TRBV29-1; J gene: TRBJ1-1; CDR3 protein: SVEDSRVTEAF
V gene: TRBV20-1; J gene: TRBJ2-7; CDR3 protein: SAGAGTSSYEQY
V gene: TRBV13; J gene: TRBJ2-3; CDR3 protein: ASSSGSSDTQY
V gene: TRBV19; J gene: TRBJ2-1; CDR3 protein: ASTLIAGGNEQF
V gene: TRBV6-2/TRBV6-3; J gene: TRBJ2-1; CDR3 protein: ASSSRLSEQF
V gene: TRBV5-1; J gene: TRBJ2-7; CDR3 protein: ASSLFGDYEQY
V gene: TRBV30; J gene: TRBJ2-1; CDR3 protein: AWSLSFEGEQF
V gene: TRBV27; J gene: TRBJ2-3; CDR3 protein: ASSLSRPDTQY
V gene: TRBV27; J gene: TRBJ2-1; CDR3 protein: ASSPRSAGGNNEQF
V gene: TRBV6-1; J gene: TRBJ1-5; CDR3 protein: ASSEAWRVSNQPQH
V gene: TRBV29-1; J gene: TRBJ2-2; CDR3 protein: SVAGSGTSGTGELF
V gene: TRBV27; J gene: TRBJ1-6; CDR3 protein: ASTWTGFSHNSPLH
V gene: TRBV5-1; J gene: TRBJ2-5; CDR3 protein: ASSSKPGPRQETQY
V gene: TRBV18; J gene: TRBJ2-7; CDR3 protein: ASSPKGTLPSYEQY
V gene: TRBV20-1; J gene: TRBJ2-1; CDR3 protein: SARDSSGYNEQF
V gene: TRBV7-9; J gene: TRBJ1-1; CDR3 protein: ASGPLGDSRPEAF
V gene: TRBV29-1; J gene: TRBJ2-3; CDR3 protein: SVHPPGGQTDTQY
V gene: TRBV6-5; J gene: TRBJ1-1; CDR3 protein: ASKRRGGFNTEAF
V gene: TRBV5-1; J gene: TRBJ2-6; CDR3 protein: ASSLGTNSGANVLT
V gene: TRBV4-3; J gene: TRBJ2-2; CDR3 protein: ASSHAGTSDLTTGELF
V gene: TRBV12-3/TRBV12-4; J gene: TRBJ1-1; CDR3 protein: ASSLGPASGWGTEAF
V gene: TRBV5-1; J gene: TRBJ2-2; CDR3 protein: ASSFSPNTGELF